This TCR beta chain originates from a study of blood T cell repertoires in COVID-19. Study summary: The samples span acute and convalescent COVID-19 from the United States, Italy and Spain. The analysed material was cDNA or gDNA that came from T cells, B-cell-depleted T cells, or PBMCs.

The protocol was immunoSEQ multiplex PCR, while the TCRdb copy is restricted to in-frame clones and leaves out a portion. The sample contains 25,000 to 35,000 clones, just under 95% of which appear only once. There are 14 residues in the CDR3. J gave up 8 bases and V 3 bases, and 7 bases lay outside the gene matches. Germline loops: CDR1 SGDLS, CDR2 YYNGEE. The Seattle patients joined while their infection was active and were tracked longitudinally afterward. The clonotype was recovered from a woman in her sixties or seventies with COVID-19, enrolled during active disease. The sequencing input was peripheral blood. V and J are TRBV9 and TRBJ2-1; 8 bases match TRBD2. For the CDR3, the DNA is TGTGCCAGCAGCGGAGGGACTAGATTCCATGAGCAGTTCTTC. Protein: CASSGGTRFHEQFF. Full variable domain (rest looked up from reference TRBV9 and TRBJ2-1): DSGVTQTPKHLITATGQRVTLRCSPRSGDLSVYWYQQSLDQGLQFLIQYYNGEERAKGNILERFSAQQFPDLHSELNLSSLELGDSALYFCASSGGTRFHEQFFGPGTRLTVL.